The 24 T cell receptor beta chains in this list originate from one sample, sequenced in a study of Graves' ophthalmopathy and Graves' hyperthyroidism. CDR3 regions of TCR beta were amplified from RNA transcripts. HTBI-primed RT-PCR formed the first round, and a multiplex PCR formed the second. TCRdb fed the multiplex PCR reads into MiXCR, producing one record per CDR3 protein. The profile covers about 220,000 distinct CDR3 sequences, with approximately 21% appearing a single time and more than 35% taken by the ten largest. Sequencing was carried out using peripheral blood. These receptors came from a woman in her fifties or sixties with Graves' ophthalmopathy.

This clonotype came up many times. The chain combines TRBV5-1 with TRBJ2-7, with TRBD1 matching 7 bases. J gave up 3 bases and V 3 bases, and 9 bases lay outside the gene matches. The length of the CDR3 is 15 residues. CDR1 is SGHRS, CDR2 YFSETQ, per germline. The CDR3 sequence is CASSSAGTANYEQYF. In DNA, the CDR3 is TGCGCCAGCAGCTCGGCCGGGACAGCCAACTACGAGCAGTACTTC.

This clonotype was counted at least ten times. J is TRBJ2-7 and V is TRBV12-3 or TRBV12-4, with unresolved D. This CDR3 spans 12 amino acids. Trimming left V 6 bases short and J 4 bases short, with 10 bases between. The CDR3 protein is CASRRGKYEQYF. The CDR3 bases are TGTGCCAGCAGGCGTGGCAAATACGAGCAGTACTTC.

The chain has TRBV6-5 and TRBJ2-7; possible D gene TRBD2, 5 bases. Germline values: CDR1 MNHEY, CDR2 SVGAGI. V lost 0 bases, J lost 4 bases, and 7 bases lay in between. This CDR3 is built from 13 residues. The CDR3 DNA sequence: TGTGCCAGCAGTTACTCCGGGAAATACGAGCAGTACTTC. Translation: CASSYSGKYEQYF.

J is TRBJ1-1 and V is TRBV3-1; no firm D call. The CDR3 loop spans 11 amino acids. Germline V gives CDR1 LGHDT, CDR2 YNNKEL (reference sequence). The ends were cut back, 8 bases at V and 8 bases at J, with 12 bases in the middle. CDR3 nucleotide sequence: TGTGCCAGCCAACAGCGGGGAGAAGCTTTCTTT. Translating gives CASQQRGEAFF.

This clonotype was found a few times. The V call is TRBV3-1, the J call TRBJ1-1; D perhaps matches TRBD1 (5 bases). Trimming took 4 bases from V and 4 from J, leaving 19 bases between them. The germline V gene encodes CDR1 LGHDT and CDR2 YNNKEL (reference sequence). The CDR3 length is 16 residues. In DNA form, the CDR3 reads TGTGCCAGCAGCCCGCGCCCCGCTACAGGTCCCACTGAAGCTTTCTTT. As protein: CASSPRPATGPTEAFF.

V gene TRBV19 combines with J gene TRBJ2-7; 7 bases align to TRBD2. The germline V gene has CDR1 LNHDA and CDR2 SQIVND (reference sequence). The CDR3 extends over 15 amino acids. Losses at the gene ends were 1 base for V and 3 bases for J; bases not matched to a gene: 6. CDR3 residues: CASSIVVGGGYEQYF. CDR3 DNA sequence: TGTGCCAGTAGTATAGTCGTCGGCGGGGGCTACGAGCAGTACTTC.

This clonotype was counted at least ten times. This chain links TRBV12-3 or TRBV12-4 with TRBJ1-5; 8 bases map to TRBD1. J lost 6 bases, V lost 5 bases, and 9 bases had no gene match. The CDR3 extends over 15 amino acids. In nucleotides, the CDR3 is TGTGCCAGCAGTCTACAGGGGGGGGGGAGTCAGCCCCAGCATTTT. Translated: CASSLQGGGSQPQHF.

This clonotype was observed many times. The V gene is TRBV20-1, the J gene TRBJ2-5, with 7 bases identical to TRBD2. Trimming cost V 2 bases and J 5 bases; bases outside gene matches: 2. The germline CDR1 and CDR2 sequences are DFQATT and SNEGSKA (reference sequence). CDR3 length: 12 amino acids. The CDR3 region is CSARPSGETQYF. The CDR3 coding sequence is TGCAGTGCTAGACCTAGCGGTGAGACCCAGTACTTC.

This clonotype was picked up many times. The J gene is TRBJ1-6, the V gene TRBV5-1, with 7 bases aligning to TRBD1. Germline V gives CDR1 SGHRS, CDR2 YFSETQ. Trimming at V came to 3 bases and at J to 0 bases, leaving 3 bases not matched to a gene. The CDR3 runs to 16 residues. The CDR3, as DNA: TGCGCCAGCAGCTCGGACAGGAGCTCCTATAATTCACCCCTCCACTTT. Translating gives CASSSDRSSYNSPLHF.

J is TRBJ2-7 and V is TRBV6-1; 10 positions agree with TRBD2. Germline V gene data show CDR1 as MNHNS and CDR2 as SASEGT. This CDR3 is 15 amino acids long. Unmatched junction bases numbered 7, after V lost 5 bases and J lost 3 bases. The CDR3 loop is CASSRGTSDHYEQYF. The CDR3 nucleotides are TGTGCCAGCAGTCGCGGGACTAGCGACCACTACGAGCAGTACTTC.

The chain links TRBV12-3 or TRBV12-4 to TRBJ1-5; D is possibly TRBD1 (5 bases). The CDR3 has 14 amino acids. Trimming cost V 5 bases and J 1 base, with 9 bases left between them. CDR3 loop: CASSRKGSNQPQHF. The CDR3 DNA reads TGTGCCAGCAGTAGAAAGGGGAGCAATCAGCCCCAGCATTTT.

The chain couples TRBV6-1 to TRBJ2-1; 12 bases match TRBD2. V was clipped by 7 bases and J by 9 bases; unmatched bases: 7. The CDR3 has 14 amino acids. CDR1 MNHNS and CDR2 SASEGT come from the germline V gene. Written as DNA, the CDR3 is TGTGCCAGCAATCTAGCGGGAGGGATCCTTGAGCAGTTCTTC. This codes for CASNLAGGILEQFF.

The chain recombines TRBV28 with TRBJ1-5; 7 nucleotides match TRBD1. The CDR3 spans 17 residues. The V gene's germline CDR1 is MDHEN and CDR2 SYDVKM. Trimming took 6 bases from V and 2 from J; bases not matched to a gene: 13. The CDR3 region is CASRPTGIRGGNQPQHF. The CDR3, as DNA: TGTGCCAGCAGGCCGACAGGGATCCGGGGGGGCAATCAGCCCCAGCATTTT.

This clonotype was found many times. The chain has TRBV2 and TRBJ1-1; weak D call: TRBD1 (6 bases). V was pared by 5 bases and J by 2 bases, with 12 bases between. The CDR3 sequence is 14 residues long. Germline CDR1 and CDR2: SNHLY and FYNNEI. The CDR3 DNA follows: TGTGCCAGCAGTACCGACAGGTTCAACACTGAAGCTTTCTTT. Amino acids: CASSTDRFNTEAFF. Filled out from reference TRBV2 and TRBJ1-1, the complete variable domain reads EPEVTQTPSHQVTQMGQEVILRCVPISNHLYFYWYRQILGQKVEFLVSFYNNEISEKSEIFDDQFSVERPDGSNFTLKIRSTKLEDSAMYFCASSTDRFNTEAFFGQGTRLTVV.

This clonotype was seen many times. The CDR3 region is CASSVVPQSTGELFF. CDR3 DNA: TGTGCCAGCAGCGTAGTCCCCCAGAGCACCGGGGAGCTGTTTTTT. The chain recombines TRBV9 with TRBJ2-2, with D unclear. V was pared by 0 bases and J by 4 bases, with 10 bases between. CDR1 is SGDLS, CDR2 YYNGEE, per germline. The CDR3 loop spans 15 amino acids.

There are many counts of this clonotype. J is TRBJ1-5 and V is TRBV20-1; D is uncertain. Trimming stripped 6 bases from V and 1 base from J, with 7 bases between. This CDR3 comprises 12 residues. Germline CDR1 and CDR2: DFQATT and SNEGSKA (reference sequence). This CDR3 is CSAEHSNQPQHF. CDR3 coding DNA: TGCAGTGCCGAGCACAGCAATCAGCCCCAGCATTTT.

The rearrangement joins TRBV12-3 or TRBV12-4 to TRBJ1-2, with D unclear. This CDR3 has 12 amino acids. Trimming left V 6 bases short and J 0 bases short, with 5 bases between. CDR3 DNA: TGTGCCAGCAGACAATCTAACTATGGCTACACCTTC. This translates into CASRQSNYGYTF.

This clonotype has a handful of counts. The chain couples TRBV5-1 to TRBJ2-7; 11 nucleotides match TRBD2. V was pared by 4 bases and J by 3 bases, with 6 bases of the junction left unmatched. This CDR3 region has 15 residues. Germline V gives CDR1 SGHRS, CDR2 YFSETQ. The DNA for the CDR3 is TGCGCCAGCAGCAAGACTAGCGGGAATAGCTACGAGCAGTACTTC. This gives the protein CASSKTSGNSYEQYF.

The table lists this clonotype with many counts. The gene calls are TRBV27 and TRBJ2-7; D unresolved. Deletions cut 5 bases from V and 1 base from J, with 15 bases between. CDR1 is MNHEY and CDR2 is SMNVEV in the germline V gene (reference sequence). The CDR3 runs 15 residues. DNA for the CDR3: TGTGCCAGCAGTCCCCAGATAGCTGTATCCTACGAGCAGTACTTC. It translates to CASSPQIAVSYEQYF.

This clonotype has a count of ten or more. This rearrangement joins TRBV7-2 to TRBJ2-7, with 7 bases identical to TRBD1. The CDR3 is 14 amino acids. Trimming cost V 5 bases and J 0 bases; bases outside gene matches: 4. Germline CDR1 SGHTA, CDR2 FQGNSA. CDR3 DNA sequence: TGTGCCAGCAGCCGCACAGGGGTCTCCTACGAGCAGTACTTC. Protein product: CASSRTGVSYEQYF.

This clonotype was detected ten times or more. The chain uses TRBV7-8 and TRBJ1-2; 7 nucleotides match TRBD1. This CDR3 spans 14 amino acids. The germline V gene encodes CDR1 SGHVS and CDR2 FQNEAQ. Trimming at V came to 3 bases and at J to 5 bases, leaving 6 bases not matched to a gene. The chain's CDR3 is CASSLTGFDYGYTF. The CDR3 nucleotides read TGTGCCAGCAGCTTGACAGGGTTTGATTATGGCTACACCTTC.

This chain joins TRBV7-6 and TRBJ2-2, with D possibly TRBD2 on 5 matching bases. Trimming pared 4 bases from V and 5 bases from J, leaving 8 bases between. Germline lookup yields CDR1 SGHVS and CDR2 FNYEAQ. The CDR3 is 13 amino acids. The CDR3 sequence is CASSSDSTGELFF. The CDR3 DNA reads TGTGCCAGCAGCTCGGACTCGACCGGGGAGCTGTTTTTT.

This clonotype was recorded only once. V and J are TRBV6-5 and TRBJ1-5; D is undetermined. Looked up from germline, CDR1 is MNHEY and CDR2 is SVGAGI. Trimming left V 7 bases short and J 0 bases short, with 13 bases between. This CDR3 has 15 amino acids. CDR3 protein: CASILAASSNQPQHF. CDR3 DNA sequence: TGTGCCAGCATACTCGCGGCCAGTAGCAATCAGCCCCAGCATTTT.

This clonotype was counted at least ten times. The V gene is TRBV20-1, the J gene TRBJ1-1; tentative D call: TRBD1 (6 bases). This CDR3 has 14 amino acids. Germline assignment: CDR1 DFQATT and CDR2 SNEGSKA (reference sequence). V was pared by 5 bases and J by 8 bases, with 21 bases between. In DNA, the CDR3 is TGCAGTGCTCTCCCAGGGAGGGGGGATGAGGAAGCTTTCTTT. Residues: CSALPGRGDEEAFF.